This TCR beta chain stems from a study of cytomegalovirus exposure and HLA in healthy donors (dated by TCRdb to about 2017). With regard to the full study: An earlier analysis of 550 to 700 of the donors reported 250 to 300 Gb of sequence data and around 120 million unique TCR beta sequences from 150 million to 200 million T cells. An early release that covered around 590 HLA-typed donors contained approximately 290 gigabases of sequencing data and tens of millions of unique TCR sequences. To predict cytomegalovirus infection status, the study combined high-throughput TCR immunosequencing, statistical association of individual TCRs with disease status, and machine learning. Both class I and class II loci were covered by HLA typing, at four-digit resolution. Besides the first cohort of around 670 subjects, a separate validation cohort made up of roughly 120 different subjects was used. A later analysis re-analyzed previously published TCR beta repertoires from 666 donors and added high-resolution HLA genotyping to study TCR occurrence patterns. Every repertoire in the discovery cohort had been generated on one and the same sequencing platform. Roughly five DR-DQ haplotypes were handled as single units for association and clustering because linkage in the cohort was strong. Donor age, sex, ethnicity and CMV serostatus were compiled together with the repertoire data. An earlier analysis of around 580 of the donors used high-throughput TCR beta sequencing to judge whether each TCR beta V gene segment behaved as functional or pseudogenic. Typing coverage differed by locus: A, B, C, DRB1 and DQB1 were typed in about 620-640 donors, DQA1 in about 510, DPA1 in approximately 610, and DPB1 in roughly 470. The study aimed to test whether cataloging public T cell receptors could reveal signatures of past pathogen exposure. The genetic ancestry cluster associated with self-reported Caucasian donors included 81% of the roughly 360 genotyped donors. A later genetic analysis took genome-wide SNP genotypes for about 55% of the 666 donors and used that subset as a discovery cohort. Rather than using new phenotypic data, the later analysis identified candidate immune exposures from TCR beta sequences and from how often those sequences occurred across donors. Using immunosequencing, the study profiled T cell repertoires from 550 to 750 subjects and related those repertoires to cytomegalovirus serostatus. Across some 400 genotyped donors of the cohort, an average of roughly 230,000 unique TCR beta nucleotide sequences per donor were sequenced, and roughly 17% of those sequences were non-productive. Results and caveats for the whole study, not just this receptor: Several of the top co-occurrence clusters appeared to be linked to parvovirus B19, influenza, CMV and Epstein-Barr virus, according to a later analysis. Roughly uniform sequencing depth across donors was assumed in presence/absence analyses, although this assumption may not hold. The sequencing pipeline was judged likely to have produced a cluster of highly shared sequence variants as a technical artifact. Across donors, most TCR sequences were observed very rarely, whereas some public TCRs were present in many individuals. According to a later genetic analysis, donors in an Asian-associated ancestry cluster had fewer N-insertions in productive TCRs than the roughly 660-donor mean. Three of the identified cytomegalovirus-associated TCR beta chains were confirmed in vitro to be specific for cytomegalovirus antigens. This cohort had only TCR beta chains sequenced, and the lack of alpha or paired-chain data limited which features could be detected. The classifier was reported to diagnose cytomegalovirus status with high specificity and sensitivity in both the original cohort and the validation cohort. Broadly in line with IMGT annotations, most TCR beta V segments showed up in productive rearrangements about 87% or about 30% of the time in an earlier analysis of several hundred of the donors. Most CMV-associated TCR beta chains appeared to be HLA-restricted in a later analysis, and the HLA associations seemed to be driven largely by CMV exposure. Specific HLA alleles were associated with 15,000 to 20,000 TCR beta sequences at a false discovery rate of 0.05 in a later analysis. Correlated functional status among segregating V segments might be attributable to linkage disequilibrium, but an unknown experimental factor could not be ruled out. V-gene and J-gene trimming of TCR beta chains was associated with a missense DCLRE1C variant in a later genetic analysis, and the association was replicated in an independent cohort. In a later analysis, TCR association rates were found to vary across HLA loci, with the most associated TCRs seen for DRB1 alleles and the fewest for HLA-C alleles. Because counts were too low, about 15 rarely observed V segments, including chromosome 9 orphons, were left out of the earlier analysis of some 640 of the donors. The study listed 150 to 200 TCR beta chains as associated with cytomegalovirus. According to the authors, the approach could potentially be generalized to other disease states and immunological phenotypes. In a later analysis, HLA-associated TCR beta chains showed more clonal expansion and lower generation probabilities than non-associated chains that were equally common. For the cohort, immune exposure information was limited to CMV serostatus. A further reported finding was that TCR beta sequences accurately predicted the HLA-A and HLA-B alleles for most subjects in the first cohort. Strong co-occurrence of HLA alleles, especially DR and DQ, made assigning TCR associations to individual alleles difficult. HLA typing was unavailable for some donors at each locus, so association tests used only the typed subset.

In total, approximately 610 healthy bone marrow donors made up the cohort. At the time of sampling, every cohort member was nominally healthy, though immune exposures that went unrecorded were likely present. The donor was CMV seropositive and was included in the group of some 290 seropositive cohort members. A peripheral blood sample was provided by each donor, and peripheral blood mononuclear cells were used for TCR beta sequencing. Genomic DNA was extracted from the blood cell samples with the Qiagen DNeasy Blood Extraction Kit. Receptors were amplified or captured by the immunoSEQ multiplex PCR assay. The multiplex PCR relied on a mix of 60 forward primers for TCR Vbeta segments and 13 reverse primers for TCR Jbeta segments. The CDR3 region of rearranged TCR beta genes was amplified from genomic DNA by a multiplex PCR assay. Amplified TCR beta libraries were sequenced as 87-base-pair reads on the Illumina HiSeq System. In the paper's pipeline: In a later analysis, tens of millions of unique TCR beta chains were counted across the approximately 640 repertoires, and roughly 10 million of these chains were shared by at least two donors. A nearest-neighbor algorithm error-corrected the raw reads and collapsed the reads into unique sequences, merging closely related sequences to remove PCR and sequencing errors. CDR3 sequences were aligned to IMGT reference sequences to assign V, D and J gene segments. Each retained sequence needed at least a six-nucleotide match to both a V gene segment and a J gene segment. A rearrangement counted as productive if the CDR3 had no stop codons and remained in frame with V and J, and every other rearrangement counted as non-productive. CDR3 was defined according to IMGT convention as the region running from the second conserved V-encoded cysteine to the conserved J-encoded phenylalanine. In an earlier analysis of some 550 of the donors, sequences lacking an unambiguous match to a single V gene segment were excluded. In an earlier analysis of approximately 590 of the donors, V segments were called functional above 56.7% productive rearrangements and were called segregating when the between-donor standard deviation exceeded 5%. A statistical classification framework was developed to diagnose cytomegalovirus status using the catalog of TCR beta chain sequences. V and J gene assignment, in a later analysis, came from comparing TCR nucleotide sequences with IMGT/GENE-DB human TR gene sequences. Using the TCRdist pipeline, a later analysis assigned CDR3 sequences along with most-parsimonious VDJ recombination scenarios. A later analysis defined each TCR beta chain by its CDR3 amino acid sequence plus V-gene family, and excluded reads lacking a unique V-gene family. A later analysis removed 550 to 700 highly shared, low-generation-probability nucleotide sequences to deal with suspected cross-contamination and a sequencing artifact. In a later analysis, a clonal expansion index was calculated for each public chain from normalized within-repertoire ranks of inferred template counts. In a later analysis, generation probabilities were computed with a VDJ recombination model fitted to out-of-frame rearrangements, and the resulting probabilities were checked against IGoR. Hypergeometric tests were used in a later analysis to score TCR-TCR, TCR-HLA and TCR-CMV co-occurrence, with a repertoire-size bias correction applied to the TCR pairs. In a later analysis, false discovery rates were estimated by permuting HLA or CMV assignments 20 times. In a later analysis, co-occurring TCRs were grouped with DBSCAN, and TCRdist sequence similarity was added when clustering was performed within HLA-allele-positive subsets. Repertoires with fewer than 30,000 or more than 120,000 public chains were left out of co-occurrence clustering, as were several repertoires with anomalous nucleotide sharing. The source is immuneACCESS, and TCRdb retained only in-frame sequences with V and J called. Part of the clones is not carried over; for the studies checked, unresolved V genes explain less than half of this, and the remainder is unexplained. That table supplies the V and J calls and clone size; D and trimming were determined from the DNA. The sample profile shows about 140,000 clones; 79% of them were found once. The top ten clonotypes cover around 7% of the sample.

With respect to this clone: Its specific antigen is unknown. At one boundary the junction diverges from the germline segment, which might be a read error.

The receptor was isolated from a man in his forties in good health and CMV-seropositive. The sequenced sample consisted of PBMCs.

Here is the DNA: TGCGCCAGCAGCTTTACAGATCCTGGAAACGCCATATATTTT. Translated, this gives CASSFTDPGNAIYF. The receptor chain draws on TRBV5-1 and TRBJ1-3, with the D gene not confidently named. Spanning cysteine to phenylalanine, the CDR3 consists of 14 amino acids. Only the CDR3 DNA stays, 42 bases, in frame from base 1. As encoded in the germline V gene, CDR1 is SGHRS while CDR2 is YFSETQ.